The T cell receptor beta chain described here comes from a study of cytomegalovirus exposure and HLA in healthy donors. About the study: Earlier results showed roughly 110 million unique TCR beta sequences derived from around 170 million T cells.

V was shortened by 0 bases and J by 1 base, with 10 bases between the two germline ends. Looked up from germline, CDR1 is GTSNPN and CDR2 is SVGIG (reference sequence). The length of the CDR3 is 15 residues. Primers for the PCR totalled 60 Vbeta and 13 Jbeta. The protocol was immunoSEQ multiplex PCR, while the TCRdb copy is restricted to in-frame clones and leaves out a portion. The sample lists about 180,000 clones; 82% were seen once. The receptor's source is a man between 35 and 55 years old in good health and CMV-seronegative. This chain connects TRBV30 to TRBJ1-5; a weak D match, TRBD1 (5 bases). Sequenced input: PBMCs. CDR3 sequence reads: CAWSVRQGSNQPQHF. The CDR3 DNA reads TGTGCCTGGAGTGTACGTCAGGGAAGCAATCAGCCCCAGCATTTT. The entire variable domain, with the rest obtained from reference TRBV30 and TRBJ1-5, is as follows: SQTIHQWPATLVQPVGSPLSLECTVEGTSNPNLYWYRQAAGRGLQLLFYSVGIGQISSEVPQNLSASRPQDRQFILSSKKLLLSDSGFYLCAWSVRQGSNQPQHFGDGTRLSIL.